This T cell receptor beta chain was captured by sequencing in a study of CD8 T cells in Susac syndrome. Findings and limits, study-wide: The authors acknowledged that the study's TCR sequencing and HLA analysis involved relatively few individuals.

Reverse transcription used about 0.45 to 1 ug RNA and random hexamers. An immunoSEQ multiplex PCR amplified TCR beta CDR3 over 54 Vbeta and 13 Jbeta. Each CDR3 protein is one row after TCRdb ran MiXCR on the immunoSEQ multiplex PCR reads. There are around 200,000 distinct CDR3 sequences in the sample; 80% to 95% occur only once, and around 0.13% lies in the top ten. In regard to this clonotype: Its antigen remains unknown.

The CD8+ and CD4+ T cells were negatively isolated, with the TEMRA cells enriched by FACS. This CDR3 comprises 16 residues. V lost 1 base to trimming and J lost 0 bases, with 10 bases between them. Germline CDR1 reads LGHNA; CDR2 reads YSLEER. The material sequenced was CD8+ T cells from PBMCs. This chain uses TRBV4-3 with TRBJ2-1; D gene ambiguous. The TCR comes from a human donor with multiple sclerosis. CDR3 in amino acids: CASSQGSYSSYNEQFF. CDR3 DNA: TGCGCCAGCAGCCAAGGCAGCTACAGCTCCTACAATGAGCAGTTCTTC.